The 2 T cell receptor beta chains in this list originate from one sample, sequenced in a study of T cell repertoires in cytomegalovirus infection. A single record per CDR3 protein comes from TCRdb applying MiXCR to the reads. Seen here are about 260,000 distinct CDR3 sequences, 9.1% observed once, and the top ten hold roughly 16%. Sample: PBMCs. These receptors originate from a human donor in good health (CMV status not recorded). Some clones in this sample may be carry-over from other donors' samples.

In this sample, this clonotype turned up many times. V is TRBV20-1 and J is TRBJ2-1, with 12 bases fitting TRBD2. This CDR3 spans 14 amino acids. The germline gives CDR1 DFQATT, CDR2 SNEGSKA (reference sequence). Trimming removed 6 bases from V and 3 bases from J; junction bases left unmatched: 3. As DNA, the CDR3 is TGCAGTGCCAAGACTAGCGGGAGCTACAATGAGCAGTTCTTC. It encodes CSAKTSGSYNEQFF.

This clonotype came up many times. The chain carries TRBV6-2 or TRBV6-3 and TRBJ2-3; 12 nucleotides align to TRBD2. Germline-derived CDR1 and CDR2 are MNHEY and SVGEGT. The CDR3 covers 16 residues. J was trimmed by 7 bases and V by 6 bases; bases with no gene match: 11. CDR3 nucleotide sequence: TGTGCCAGCAGAGGAAGCGGGACTAGCGGGCCTAATACGCAGTATTTT. It specifies CASRGSGTSGPNTQYF.